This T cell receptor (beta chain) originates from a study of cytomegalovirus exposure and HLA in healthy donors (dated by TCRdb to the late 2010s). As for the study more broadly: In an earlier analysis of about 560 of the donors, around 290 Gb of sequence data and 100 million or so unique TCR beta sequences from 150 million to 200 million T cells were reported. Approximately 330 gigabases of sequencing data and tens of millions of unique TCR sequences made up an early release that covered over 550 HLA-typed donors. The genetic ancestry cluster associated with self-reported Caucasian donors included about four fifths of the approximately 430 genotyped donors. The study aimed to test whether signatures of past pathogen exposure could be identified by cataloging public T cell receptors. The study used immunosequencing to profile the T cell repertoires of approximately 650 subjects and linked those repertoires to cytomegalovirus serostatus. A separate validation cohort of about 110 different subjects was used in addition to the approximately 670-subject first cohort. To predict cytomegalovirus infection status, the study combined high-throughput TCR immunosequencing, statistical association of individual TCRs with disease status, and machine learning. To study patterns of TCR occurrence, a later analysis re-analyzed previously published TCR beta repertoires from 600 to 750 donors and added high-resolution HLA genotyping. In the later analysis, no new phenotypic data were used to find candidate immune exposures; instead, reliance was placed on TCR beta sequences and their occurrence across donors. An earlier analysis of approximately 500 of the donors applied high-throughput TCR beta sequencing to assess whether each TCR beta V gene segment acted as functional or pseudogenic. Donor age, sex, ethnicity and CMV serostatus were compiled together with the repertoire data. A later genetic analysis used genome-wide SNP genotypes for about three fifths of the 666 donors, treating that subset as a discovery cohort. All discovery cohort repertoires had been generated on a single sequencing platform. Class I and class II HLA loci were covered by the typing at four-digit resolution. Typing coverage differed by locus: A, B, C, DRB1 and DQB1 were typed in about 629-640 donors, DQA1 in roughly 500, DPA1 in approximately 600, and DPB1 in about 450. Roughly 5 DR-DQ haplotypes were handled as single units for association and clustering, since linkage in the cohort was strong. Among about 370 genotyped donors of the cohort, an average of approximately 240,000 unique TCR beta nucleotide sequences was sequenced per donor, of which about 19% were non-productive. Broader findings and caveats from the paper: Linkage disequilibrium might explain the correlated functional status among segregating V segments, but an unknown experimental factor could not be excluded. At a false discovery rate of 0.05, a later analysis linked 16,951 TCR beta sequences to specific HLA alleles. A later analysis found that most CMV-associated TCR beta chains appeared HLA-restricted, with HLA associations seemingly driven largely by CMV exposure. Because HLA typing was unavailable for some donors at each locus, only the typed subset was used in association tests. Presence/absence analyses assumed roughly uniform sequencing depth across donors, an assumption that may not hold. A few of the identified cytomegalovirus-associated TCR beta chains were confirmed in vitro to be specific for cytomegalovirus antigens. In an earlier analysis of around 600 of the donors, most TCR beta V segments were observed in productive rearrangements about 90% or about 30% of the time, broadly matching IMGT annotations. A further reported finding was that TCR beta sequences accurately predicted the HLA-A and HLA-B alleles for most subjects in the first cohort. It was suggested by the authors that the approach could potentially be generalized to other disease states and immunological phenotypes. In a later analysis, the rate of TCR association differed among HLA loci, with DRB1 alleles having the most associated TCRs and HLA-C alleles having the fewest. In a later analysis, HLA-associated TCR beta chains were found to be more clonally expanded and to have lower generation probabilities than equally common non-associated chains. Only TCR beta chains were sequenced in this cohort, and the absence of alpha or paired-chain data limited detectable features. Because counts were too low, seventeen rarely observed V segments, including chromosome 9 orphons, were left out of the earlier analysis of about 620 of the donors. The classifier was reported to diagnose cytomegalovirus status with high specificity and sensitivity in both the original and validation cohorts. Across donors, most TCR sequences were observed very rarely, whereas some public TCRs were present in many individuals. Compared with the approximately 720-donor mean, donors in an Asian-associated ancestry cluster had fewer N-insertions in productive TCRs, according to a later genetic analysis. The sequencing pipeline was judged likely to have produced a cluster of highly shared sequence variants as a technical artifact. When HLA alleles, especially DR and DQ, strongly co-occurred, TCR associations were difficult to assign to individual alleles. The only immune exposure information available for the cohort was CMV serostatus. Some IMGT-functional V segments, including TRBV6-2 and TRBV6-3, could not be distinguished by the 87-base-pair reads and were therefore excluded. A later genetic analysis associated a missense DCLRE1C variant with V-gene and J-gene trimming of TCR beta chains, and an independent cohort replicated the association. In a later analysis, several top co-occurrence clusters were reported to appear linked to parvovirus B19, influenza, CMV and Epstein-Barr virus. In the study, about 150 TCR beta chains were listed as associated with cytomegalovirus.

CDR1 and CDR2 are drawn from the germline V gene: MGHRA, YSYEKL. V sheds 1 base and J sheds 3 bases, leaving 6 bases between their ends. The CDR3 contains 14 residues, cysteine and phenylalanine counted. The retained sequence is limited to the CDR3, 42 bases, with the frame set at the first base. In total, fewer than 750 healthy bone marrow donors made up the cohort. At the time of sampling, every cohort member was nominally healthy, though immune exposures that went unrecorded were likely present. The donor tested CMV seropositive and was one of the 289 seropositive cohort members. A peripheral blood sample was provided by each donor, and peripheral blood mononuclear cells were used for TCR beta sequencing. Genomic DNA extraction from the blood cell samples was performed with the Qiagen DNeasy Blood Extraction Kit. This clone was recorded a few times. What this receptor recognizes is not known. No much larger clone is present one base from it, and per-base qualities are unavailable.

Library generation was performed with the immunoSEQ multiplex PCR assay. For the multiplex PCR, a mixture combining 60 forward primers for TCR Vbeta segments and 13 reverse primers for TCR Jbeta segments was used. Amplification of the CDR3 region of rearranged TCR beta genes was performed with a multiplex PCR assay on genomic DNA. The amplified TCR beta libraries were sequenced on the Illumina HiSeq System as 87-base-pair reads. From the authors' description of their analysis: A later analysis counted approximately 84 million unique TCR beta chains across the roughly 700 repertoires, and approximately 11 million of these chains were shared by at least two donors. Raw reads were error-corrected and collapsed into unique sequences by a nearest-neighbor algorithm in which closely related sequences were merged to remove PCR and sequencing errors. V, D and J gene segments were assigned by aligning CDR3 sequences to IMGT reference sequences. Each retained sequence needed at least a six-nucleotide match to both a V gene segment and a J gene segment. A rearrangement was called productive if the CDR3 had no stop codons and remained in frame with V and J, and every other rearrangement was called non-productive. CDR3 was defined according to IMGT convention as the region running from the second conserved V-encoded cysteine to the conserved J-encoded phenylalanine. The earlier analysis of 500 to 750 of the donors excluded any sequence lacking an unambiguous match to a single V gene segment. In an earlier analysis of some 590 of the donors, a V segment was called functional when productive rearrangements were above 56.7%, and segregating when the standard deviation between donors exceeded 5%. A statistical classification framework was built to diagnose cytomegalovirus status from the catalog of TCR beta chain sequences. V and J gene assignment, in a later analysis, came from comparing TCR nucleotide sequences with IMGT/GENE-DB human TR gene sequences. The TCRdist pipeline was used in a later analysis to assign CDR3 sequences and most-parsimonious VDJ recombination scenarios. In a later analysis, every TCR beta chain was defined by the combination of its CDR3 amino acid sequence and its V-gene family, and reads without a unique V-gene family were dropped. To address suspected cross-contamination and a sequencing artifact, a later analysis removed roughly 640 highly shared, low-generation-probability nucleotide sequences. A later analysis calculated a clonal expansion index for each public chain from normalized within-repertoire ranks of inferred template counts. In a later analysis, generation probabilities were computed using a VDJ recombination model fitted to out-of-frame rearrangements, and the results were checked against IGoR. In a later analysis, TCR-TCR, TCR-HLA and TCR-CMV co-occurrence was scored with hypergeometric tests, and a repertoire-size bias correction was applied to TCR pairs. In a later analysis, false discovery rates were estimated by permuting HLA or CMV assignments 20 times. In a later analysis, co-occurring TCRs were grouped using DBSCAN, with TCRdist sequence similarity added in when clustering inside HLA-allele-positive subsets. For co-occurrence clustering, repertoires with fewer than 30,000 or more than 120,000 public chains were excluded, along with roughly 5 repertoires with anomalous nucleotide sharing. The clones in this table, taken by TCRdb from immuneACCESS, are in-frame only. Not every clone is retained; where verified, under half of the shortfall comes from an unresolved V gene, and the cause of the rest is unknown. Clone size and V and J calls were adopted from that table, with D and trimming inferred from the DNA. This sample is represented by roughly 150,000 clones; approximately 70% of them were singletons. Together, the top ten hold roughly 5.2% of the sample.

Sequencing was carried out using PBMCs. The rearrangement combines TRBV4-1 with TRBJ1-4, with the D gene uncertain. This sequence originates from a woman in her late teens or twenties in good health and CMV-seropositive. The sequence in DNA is TGCGCCAGCAGCCAAGCCAGGCCTAATGAAAAACTGTTTTTT. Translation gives CASSQARPNEKLFF.